The clone carrying this T cell receptor beta chain has a single count. Trimming at V came to 0 bases and at J to 8 bases, leaving 7 bases not matched to a gene. The germline CDR1 and CDR2 sequences are LNHNV and YYDKDF (reference sequence). The CDR3 totals 16 residues. The data stem from a study of OX40 agonist ivuxolimab in advanced cancers. About the study: Six ivuxolimab dose levels, 0.01 to 10 mg/kg, were given intravenously every 2 weeks.

Sequencing used immunoSEQ multiplex PCR; TCRdb keeps in-frame clones, though not all of them. This table holds roughly 100,000 clones, approximately 80% found once. The sequence came from an adult with an advanced solid tumor such as melanoma, head and neck, liver or kidney cancer. Sequenced material: CD4+ or CD8+ T cells sorted from blood, taken in a trial of the OX40 agonist ivuxolimab. The J gene is TRBJ1-2, the V gene TRBV15, with 12 bases matching TRBD1. The CDR3 nucleotides read TGTGCCACCAGCAGAGACCTCCGGGACAGGGGGCAGGGCTACACCTTC. Translated, it gives CATSRDLRDRGQGYTF. The whole variable domain, filled in from reference TRBV15 and TRBJ1-2, reads DAMVIQNPRYQVTQFGKPVTLSCSQTLNHNVMYWYQQKSSQAPKLLFHYYDKDFNNEADTPDNFQSRRPNTSFCFLDIRSPGLGDTAMYLCATSRDLRDRGQGYTFGSGTRLTVV.